Below are 21 T cell receptor beta chains sequenced from a single sample in a study of blood T cells in healthy people across ages. For the second PCR, which ran for 7 to 11 cycles, a sample-barcoded 5' primer and a J-beta primer mix were used. TCRdb fed the 5' RACE reads into MiXCR, producing one record per CDR3 protein. The sample has 700,000 or so distinct CDR3 sequences, about 20% seen once. What was sequenced was blood. All receptors come from a man aged 65 to 79 in good health.

The chain is built from TRBV2 and TRBJ2-7; 7 bases agree with TRBD1. CDR1 SNHLY and CDR2 FYNNEI come from the germline V gene. This CDR3 region has 13 residues. The V segment lost 7 bases and the J segment 6 bases; nucleotides outside the gene matches: 9. CDR3 region: CASNLDRVGEQYF. As DNA, the CDR3 is TGTGCCAGCAACCTAGACAGGGTGGGCGAGCAGTACTTC.

The chain employs TRBV5-1 and TRBJ2-2, with D perhaps TRBD1 or TRBD2 (5 bases each). The length of the CDR3 is 15 residues. Trimming took 2 bases from V and 2 from J, leaving 10 bases between them. Germline V lookup: CDR1 SGHRS, CDR2 YFSETQ. DNA of the CDR3: TGCGCCAGCAGCTTCAGGGAGTCCAACACCGGGGAGCTGTTTTTT. It encodes CASSFRESNTGELFF.

This clonotype was detected many times. CDR3 sequence reads: CASSRDRLRGPSPLHF. CDR3 sequence (DNA): TGCGCCAGCAGCCGGGACAGACTAAGAGGGCCTTCACCCCTCCACTTT. This chain uses TRBV4-1 with TRBJ1-6; 7 nucleotides align to TRBD1. Germline-derived CDR1 and CDR2 are MGHRA and YSYEKL. This CDR3 comprises 16 residues. V lost 4 bases, J lost 9 bases, and 12 bases stayed unmatched.

This clonotype has a count of ten or more. V is TRBV7-3 and J is TRBJ2-1; D gene ambiguous. The CDR3 has 14 amino acids. Trimming pared 2 bases from V and 0 bases from J, leaving 5 bases between. In germline, CDR1 is SGHTA, CDR2 FQGTGA. CDR3 DNA sequence: TGTGCCAGCAGCTTACAGGCCTCCTACAATGAGCAGTTCTTC. It encodes CASSLQASYNEQFF. Drawing the rest from reference TRBV7-3 and TRBJ2-1, the complete variable domain is GAGVSQTPSNKVTEKGKYVELRCDPISGHTALYWYRQSLGQGPEFLIYFQGTGAADDSGLPNDRFFAVRPEGSVSTLKIQRTERGDSAVYLCASSLQASYNEQFFGPGTRLTVL.

The V and J genes are TRBV6-5 and TRBJ1-2, with D perhaps TRBD1 (5 bases). Germline V gene lookup returns CDR1 MNHEY and CDR2 SVGAGI. The length of the CDR3 is 15 residues. V was cut by 4 bases and J by 3 bases, with 15 bases left in between. CDR3 DNA: TGTGCCAGCAGTTCCGAATTGGGGCTCTACTATGGCTACACCTTC. It specifies CASSSELGLYYGYTF.

This clonotype was counted only a few times. The CDR3 nucleotides are TGTGCCAGCAGCCAAGATCAAAGTGAGCAGTTCTTC. Its protein is CASSQDQSEQFF. This sequence joins TRBV4-2 and TRBJ2-7; D ambiguous. With the DNA end fitting TRBJ2-1 better, the J assignment may be wrong. Germline V lookup: CDR1 LGHNA, CDR2 YNFKEQ. The CDR3 loop spans 12 amino acids.

In this sample, this clonotype turned up a few times. The rearrangement joins TRBV7-2 to TRBJ2-1; 7 positions agree with TRBD1. The germline CDR1 and CDR2 sequences are SGHTA and FQGNSA. V gave up 1 base and J gave up 8 bases; unmatched junction bases: 5. The CDR3 is 14 residues long. The DNA of the CDR3 is TGTGCCAGCAGCTTAGGAAGACAGGGCTATGAGCAGTTCTTC. Its protein is CASSLGRQGYEQFF.

The chain couples TRBV28 to TRBJ1-6, with unresolved D. The CDR3 length is 13 residues. CDR1 MDHEN and CDR2 SYDVKM come from the germline V gene. Trimming took 7 bases from V and 13 from J, leaving 17 bases between them. CDR3 sequence reads: CASTPDGTSPLHF. In DNA form, the CDR3 reads TGTGCCAGCACTCCGGACGGCACGTCGCCCCTCCACTTT.

At least ten counts were recorded for this clonotype. This sequence joins TRBV20-1 and TRBJ2-5; D is perhaps TRBD1 (5 bases). The germline gives CDR1 DFQATT, CDR2 SNEGSKA (reference sequence). The ends were cut back, 4 bases at V and 5 bases at J, with 11 bases in the middle. CDR3 length: 12 amino acids. This CDR3 is CSATTGQETQYF. The CDR3 region has the DNA TGCAGTGCTACTACAGGTCAGGAGACCCAGTACTTC.

This clonotype was observed a few times. The J gene is TRBJ2-1, the V gene TRBV7-6; possible D gene TRBD2, 6 bases. Trimming removed 5 bases at V and 0 bases at J, with 17 bases between. CDR1 SGHVS and CDR2 FNYEAQ come from the germline V gene. The CDR3 is made up of 17 amino acids. The CDR3 here is CASSNGPSVSSYNEQFF. The CDR3 DNA reads TGTGCCAGCAGCAACGGGCCTAGCGTCAGCTCCTACAATGAGCAGTTCTTC.

This chain connects TRBV7-2 to TRBJ2-5; the D is unclear. From germline, CDR1 is SGHTA and CDR2 FQGNSA. With 4 bases removed from V and 2 bases from J, the gap between germline ends came to 20 bases. This CDR3 is built from 17 residues. DNA for the CDR3: TGTGCCAGCAGCTCGATGACTCCTTCATCGCCTCAAGAGACCCAGTACTTC. This encodes CASSSMTPSSPQETQYF. Filled out from reference TRBV7-2 and TRBJ2-5, the complete variable domain reads GAGVSQSPSNKVTEKGKDVELRCDPISGHTALYWYRQSLGQGLEFLIYFQGNSAPDKSGLPSDRFSAERTGGSVSTLTIQRTQQEDSAVYLCASSSMTPSSPQETQYFGPGTRLLVL.

This clonotype occurred a few times. The J gene is TRBJ2-1, the V gene TRBV24-1; 15 bases are shared with TRBD2. The CDR3 sequence is 19 residues long. The germline V gene encodes CDR1 KGHDR and CDR2 SFDVKD. J gave up 7 bases and V 5 bases, and 14 bases lay outside the gene matches. The CDR3 nucleotides are TGTGCCACCAGTGGTATAAGACCGGGACTAGCGGGGGGAGTAAATGAGCAGTTCTTC. It codes for CATSGIRPGLAGGVNEQFF.

In DNA, the CDR3 is TGTGCCAGCAGCCCGACACTATCCCTGAACACTGAAGCTTTCTTT. Residues: CASSPTLSLNTEAFF. This chain links TRBV3-1 with TRBJ1-1, with D unclear. V was pared by 4 bases and J by 0 bases, with 12 bases between. The CDR3 is 15 residues long. Germline CDR1 LGHDT, CDR2 YNNKEL (reference sequence). The variable domain in full, completed from reference TRBV3-1 and TRBJ1-1, reads DTAVSQTPKYLVTQMGNDKSIKCEQNLGHDTMYWYKQDSKKFLKIMFSYNNKELIINETVPNRFSPKSPDKAHLNLHINSLELGDSAVYFCASSPTLSLNTEAFFGQGTRLTVV.

In its sample, this clonotype was seen many times. The chain has TRBV28 and TRBJ1-1, with a possible D match to TRBD1 (5 bases). The ends were cut back, 2 bases at V and 6 bases at J, with 16 bases in the middle. Germline V CDR1 and CDR2: MDHEN, SYDVKM. CDR3 length: 15 residues. The CDR3 loop is CASSLGAPYVAEAFF. In DNA form, the CDR3 reads TGTGCCAGCAGTTTAGGGGCACCCTATGTGGCTGAAGCTTTCTTT. The full variable domain, with the rest looked up from reference TRBV28 and TRBJ1-1, is DVKVTQSSRYLVKRTGEKVFLECVQDMDHENMFWYRQDPGLGLRLIYFSYDVKMKEKGDIPEGYSVSREKKERFSLILESASTNQTSMYLCASSLGAPYVAEAFFGQGTRLTVV.

This clonotype has more than one count but fewer than ten. V and J are TRBV2 and TRBJ2-1; possible D gene TRBD2, 5 bases. The CDR3 is made up of 14 amino acids. The V gene lost 10 bases and the J gene lost 0 bases, with 13 bases spanning the gap. In germline, CDR1 is SNHLY, CDR2 FYNNEI. The CDR3 DNA follows: TGTGCCACCTTGACGGGGAGCTCCTACAATGAGCAGTTCTTC. Translating it yields CATLTGSSYNEQFF. Full variable domain (outside the CDR3, taken from reference TRBV2 and TRBJ2-1): EPEVTQTPSHQVTQMGQEVILRCVPISNHLYFYWYRQILGQKVEFLVSFYNNEISEKSEIFDDQFSVERPDGSNFTLKIRSTKLEDSAMYFCATLTGSSYNEQFFGPGTRLTVL.

Concerning this clonotype: At one end, the junction sequence differs from germline, possibly due to a read error. This chain connects TRBV14 to TRBJ2-6; D might be TRBD1 (6 bases). Germline lookup yields CDR1 SGHDN and CDR2 FVKESK. CDR3 length equals 17 residues. The CDR3 DNA is TGTGCCAGCAGTCAAGGTATCCAGGGGATTGGGGCCAACGTCCTGATTTTC. It yields the protein CASSQGIQGIGANVLIF.

This clonotype was observed a few times. DNA of the CDR3: TGTGCCAGCAGCGTAGCCGTCGGCAGCCTATACAATGAGCAGTTCTTC. Encoded protein: CASSVAVGSLYNEQFF. The chain recombines TRBV9 with TRBJ2-1, with D unresolved. The CDR3 runs to 16 residues. With 0 bases removed from V and 4 bases from J, the gap between germline ends came to 14 bases. Germline V gives CDR1 SGDLS, CDR2 YYNGEE. Complete variable domain (other parts from reference TRBV9 and TRBJ2-1): DSGVTQTPKHLITATGQRVTLRCSPRSGDLSVYWYQQSLDQGLQFLIQYYNGEERAKGNILERFSAQQFPDLHSELNLSSLELGDSALYFCASSVAVGSLYNEQFFGPGTRLTVL.

This clonotype occurred a few times. This chain uses TRBV10-3 with TRBJ2-5; D may be TRBD1 or TRBD2 (5 bases each). The J call may not be correct, given that the DNA end is closer to TRBJ2-1. Germline CDR1 and CDR2: ENHRY and SYGVKD. The CDR3 contains 15 residues. The DNA for the CDR3 is TGTGCCATCGGTGGCACTGCAAGGGGAGACAATGAGCAGTTCTTC. It yields the protein CAIGGTARGDNEQFF.

The CDR3: CASSYNPGNEKLFF. The CDR3 DNA follows: TGTGCCAGCAGTTACAACCCGGGCAATGAAAAACTGTTTTTT. The rearrangement joins TRBV6-5 to TRBJ1-4; no clear D. The V end was cut by 2 bases, the J end by 5 bases, with 9 bases between. In germline, CDR1 is MNHEY, CDR2 SVGAGI. CDR3 length: 14 residues.

This chain connects TRBV13 to TRBJ2-1, with 8 bases lining up with TRBD1. The CDR3 has 15 residues. CDR1 and CDR2 (germline): PRHDT, FYEKMQ (reference sequence). Trimming at V came to 6 bases and at J to 3 bases, leaving 7 bases not matched to a gene. The CDR3 loop is CASRPRGLLYNEQFF. Here the CDR3 DNA reads TGTGCCAGCAGGCCCAGGGGGCTTCTCTACAATGAGCAGTTCTTC.

This clonotype came up a few times. The chain joins TRBV3-1 to TRBJ2-2; D is perhaps TRBD2 (5 bases). The CDR3 loop spans 13 amino acids. CDR1 is LGHDT and CDR2 is YNNKEL in the germline V gene (reference sequence). V dropped 6 bases and J dropped 4 bases, with 9 bases sitting between them. Here the CDR3 DNA reads TGTGCCAGCAGGACTATTCCCACCGGGGAGCTGTTTTTT. It yields the protein CASRTIPTGELFF.